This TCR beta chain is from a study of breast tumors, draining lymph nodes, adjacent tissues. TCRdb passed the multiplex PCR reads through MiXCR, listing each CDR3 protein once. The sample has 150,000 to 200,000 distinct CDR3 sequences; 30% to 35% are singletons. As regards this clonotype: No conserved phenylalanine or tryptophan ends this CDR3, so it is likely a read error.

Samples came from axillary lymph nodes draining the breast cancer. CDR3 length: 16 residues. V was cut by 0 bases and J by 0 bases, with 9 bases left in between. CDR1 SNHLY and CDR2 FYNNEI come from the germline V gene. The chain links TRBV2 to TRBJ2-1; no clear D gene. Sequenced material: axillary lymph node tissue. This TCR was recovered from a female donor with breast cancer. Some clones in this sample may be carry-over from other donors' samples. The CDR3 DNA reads TGTGCCAGCAGTGAAGCTAGCCTTAGCTCCTACAATGAGCAGTTCGTC. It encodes CASSEASLSSYNEQFV.